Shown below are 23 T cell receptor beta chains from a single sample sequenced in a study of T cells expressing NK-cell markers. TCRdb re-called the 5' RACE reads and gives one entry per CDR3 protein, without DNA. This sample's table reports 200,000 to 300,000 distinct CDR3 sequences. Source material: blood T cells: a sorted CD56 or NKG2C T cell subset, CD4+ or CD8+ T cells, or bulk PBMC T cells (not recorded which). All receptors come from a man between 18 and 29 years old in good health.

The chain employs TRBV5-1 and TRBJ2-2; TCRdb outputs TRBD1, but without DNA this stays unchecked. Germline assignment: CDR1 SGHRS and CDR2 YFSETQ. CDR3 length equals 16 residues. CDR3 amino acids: CASSLRQVISTGELFF.

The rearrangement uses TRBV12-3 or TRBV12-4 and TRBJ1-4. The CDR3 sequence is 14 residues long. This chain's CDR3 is CASNTDAGGEKLFF.

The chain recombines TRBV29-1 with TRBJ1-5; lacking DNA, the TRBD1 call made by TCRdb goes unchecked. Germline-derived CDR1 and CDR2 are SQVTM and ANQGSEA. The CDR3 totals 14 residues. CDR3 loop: CSATGTDPNQPQHF.

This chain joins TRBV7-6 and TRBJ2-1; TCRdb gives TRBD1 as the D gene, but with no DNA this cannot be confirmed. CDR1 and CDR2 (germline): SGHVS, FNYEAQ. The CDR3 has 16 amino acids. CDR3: CASSPRDSGTANEQFF.

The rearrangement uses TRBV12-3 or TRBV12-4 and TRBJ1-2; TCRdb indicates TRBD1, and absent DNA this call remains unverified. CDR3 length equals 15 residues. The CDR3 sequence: CASRGGDSPNYGYTF.

CDR3 sequence reads: CSALGVYEQYF. V and J are TRBV20-1 and TRBJ2-7; the D gene TCRdb calls, TRBD1, cannot be checked with no DNA. From germline, CDR1 is DFQATT and CDR2 SNEGSKA (reference sequence). The CDR3 extends over 11 amino acids.

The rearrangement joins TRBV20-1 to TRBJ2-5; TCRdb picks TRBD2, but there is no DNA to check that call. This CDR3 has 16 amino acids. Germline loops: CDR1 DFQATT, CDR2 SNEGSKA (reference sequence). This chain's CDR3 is CSRRPILPTGQETQYF.

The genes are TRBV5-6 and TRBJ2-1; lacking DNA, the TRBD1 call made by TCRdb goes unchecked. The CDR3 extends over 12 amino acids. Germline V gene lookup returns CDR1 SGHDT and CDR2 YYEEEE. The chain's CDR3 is CASSLPGHPQFF. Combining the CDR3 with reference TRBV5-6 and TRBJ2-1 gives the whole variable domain DAGVTQSPTHLIKTRGQQVTLRCSPKSGHDTVSWYQQALGQGPQFIFQYYEEEERQRGNFPDRFSGHQFPNYSSELNVNALLLGDSALYLCASSLPGHPQFFGPGTRLTVL.

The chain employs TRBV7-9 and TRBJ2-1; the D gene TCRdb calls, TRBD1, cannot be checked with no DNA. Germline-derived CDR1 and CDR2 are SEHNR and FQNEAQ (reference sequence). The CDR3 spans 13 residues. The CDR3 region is CASSLAGVPGEFF.

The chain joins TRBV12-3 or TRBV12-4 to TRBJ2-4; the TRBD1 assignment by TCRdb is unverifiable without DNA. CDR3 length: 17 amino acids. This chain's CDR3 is CASSQPGRGEGKNIQYF.

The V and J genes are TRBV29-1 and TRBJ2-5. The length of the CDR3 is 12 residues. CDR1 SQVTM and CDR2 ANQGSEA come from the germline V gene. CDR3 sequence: CSAGIGQETQYF.

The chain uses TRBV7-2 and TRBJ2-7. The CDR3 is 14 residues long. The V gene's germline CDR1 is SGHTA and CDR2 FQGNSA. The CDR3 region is CASSFNWNTDEQYF.

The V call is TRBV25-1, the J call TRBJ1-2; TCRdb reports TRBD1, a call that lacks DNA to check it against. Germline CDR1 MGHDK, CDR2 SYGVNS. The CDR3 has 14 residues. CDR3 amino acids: CASRNTGKFYGYTF.

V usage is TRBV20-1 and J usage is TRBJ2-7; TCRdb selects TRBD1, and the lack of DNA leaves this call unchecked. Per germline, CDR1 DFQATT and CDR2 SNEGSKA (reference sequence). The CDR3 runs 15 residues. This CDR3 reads CSASLWGGSSYEQYF.

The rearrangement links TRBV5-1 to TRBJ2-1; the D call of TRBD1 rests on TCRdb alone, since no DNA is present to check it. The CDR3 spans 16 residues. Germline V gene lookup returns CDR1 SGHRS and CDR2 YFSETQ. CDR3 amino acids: CASSSVGGQPYNEQFF.

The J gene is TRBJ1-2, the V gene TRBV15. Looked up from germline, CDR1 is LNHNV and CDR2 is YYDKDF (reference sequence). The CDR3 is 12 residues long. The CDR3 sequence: CATSQRRNGYTF.

The CDR3: CASSPEGSNQPQHF. This chain joins TRBV5-1 and TRBJ1-5. The CDR3 consists of 14 residues. Germline V gene lookup returns CDR1 SGHRS and CDR2 YFSETQ.

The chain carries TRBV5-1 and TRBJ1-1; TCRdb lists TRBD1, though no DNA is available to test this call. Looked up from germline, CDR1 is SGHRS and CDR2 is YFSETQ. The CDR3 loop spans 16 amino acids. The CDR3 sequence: CASSQGQGALNTEAFF.

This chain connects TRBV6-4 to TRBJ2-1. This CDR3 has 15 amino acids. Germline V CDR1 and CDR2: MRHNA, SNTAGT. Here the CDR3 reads CASRQTLSSYNEQFF.

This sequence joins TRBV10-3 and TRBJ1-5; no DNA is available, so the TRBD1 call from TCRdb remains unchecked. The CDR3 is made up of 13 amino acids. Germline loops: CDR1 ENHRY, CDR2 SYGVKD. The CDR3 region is CATGQGSNQPQHF.

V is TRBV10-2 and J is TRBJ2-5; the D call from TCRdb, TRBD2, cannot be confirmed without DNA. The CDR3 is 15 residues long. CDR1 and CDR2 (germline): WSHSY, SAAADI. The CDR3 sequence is CASSESGRPQETQYF.

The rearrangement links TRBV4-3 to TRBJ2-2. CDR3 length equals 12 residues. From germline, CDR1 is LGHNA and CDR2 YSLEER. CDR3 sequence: CASSQHTGELFF.

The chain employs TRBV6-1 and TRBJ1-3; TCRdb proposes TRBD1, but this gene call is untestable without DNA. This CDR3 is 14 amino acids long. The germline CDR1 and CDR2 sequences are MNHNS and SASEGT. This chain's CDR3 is CASRPGIVGNTIYF.